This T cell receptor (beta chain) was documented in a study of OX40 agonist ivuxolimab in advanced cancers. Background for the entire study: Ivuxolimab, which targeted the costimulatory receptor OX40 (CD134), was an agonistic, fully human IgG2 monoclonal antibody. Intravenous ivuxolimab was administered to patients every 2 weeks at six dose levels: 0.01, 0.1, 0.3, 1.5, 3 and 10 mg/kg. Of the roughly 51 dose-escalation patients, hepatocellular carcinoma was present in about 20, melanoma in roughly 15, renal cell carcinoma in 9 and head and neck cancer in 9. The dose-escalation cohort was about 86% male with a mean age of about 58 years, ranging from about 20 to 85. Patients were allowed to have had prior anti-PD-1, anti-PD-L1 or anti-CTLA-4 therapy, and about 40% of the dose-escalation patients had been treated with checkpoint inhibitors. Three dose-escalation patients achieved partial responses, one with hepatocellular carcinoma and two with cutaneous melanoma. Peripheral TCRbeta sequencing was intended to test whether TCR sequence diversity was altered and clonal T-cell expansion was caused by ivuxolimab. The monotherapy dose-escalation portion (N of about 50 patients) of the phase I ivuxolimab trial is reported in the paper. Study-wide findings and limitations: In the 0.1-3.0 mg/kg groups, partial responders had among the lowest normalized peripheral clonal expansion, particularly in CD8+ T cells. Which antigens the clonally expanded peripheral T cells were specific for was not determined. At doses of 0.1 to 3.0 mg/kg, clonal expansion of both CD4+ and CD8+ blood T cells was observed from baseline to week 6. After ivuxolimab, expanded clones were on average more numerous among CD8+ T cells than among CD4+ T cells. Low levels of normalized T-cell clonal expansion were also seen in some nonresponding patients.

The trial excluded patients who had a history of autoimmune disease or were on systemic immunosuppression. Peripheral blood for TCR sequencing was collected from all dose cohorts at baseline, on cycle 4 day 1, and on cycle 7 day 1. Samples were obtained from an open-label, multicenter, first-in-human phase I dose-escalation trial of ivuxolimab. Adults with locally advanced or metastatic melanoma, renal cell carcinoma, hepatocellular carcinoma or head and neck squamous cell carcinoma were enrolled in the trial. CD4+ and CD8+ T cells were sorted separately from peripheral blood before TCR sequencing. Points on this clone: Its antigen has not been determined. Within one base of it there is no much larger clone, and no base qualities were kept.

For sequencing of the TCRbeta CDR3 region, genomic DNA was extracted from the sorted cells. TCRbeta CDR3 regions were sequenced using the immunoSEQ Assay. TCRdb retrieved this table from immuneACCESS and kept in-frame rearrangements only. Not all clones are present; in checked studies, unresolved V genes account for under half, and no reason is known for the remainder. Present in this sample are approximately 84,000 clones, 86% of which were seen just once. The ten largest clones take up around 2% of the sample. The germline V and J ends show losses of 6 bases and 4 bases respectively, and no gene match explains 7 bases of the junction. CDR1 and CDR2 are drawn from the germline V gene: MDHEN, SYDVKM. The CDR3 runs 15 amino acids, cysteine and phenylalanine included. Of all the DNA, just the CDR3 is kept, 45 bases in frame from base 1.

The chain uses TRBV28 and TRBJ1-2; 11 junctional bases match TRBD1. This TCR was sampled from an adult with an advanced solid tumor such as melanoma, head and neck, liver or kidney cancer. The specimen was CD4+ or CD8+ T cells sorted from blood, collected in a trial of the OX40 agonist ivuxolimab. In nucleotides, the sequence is TGTGCCAGCAGAACGGACAGGGGGCGGGTCTATGGCTACACCTTC. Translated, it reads CASRTDRGRVYGYTF.